This record looks at one T cell receptor (beta chain) sequence and its context. Which antigen it targets is not known. No base-level quality is on record; no much larger clone is a single base apart. According to the germline V gene (reference sequence), CDR1 reads MNHEY and CDR2 reads SMNVEV. V is pruned by 5 bases and J by 2 bases, leaving 5 bases of the junction without a gene match. From cysteine to phenylalanine, the CDR3 is 16 amino acids long. Only the CDR3 part of the read is kept: 48 bases, read in frame from the first base. Immediately after resection, surgical brain or tumor specimens were cryofrozen in liquid nitrogen, with peripheral blood cells collected concurrently. These data come from a study of glioma-infiltrating T cells (TCRdb year 2016). A note on the overall study: Low-grade gliomas were represented by WHO grade II oligodendrogliomas or astrocytomas, and glioblastomas were represented by WHO grade IV tumors that were sampled at initial rather than recurrent diagnosis. Dexamethasone was administered to glioma patients for six or fewer days before surgery. Sequencing coverage of roughly 4- to 11-fold of roughly 1 million peripheral T cells was targeted for blood libraries. Sequencing of TCR alpha- and beta-chain repertoires was performed on glioma tissue, on non-neoplastic brain tissue, and on matched peripheral blood mononuclear cells. To measure how far tissue and blood T-cell populations diverged, each tissue-infiltrating repertoire was compared against the peripheral blood repertoire of the same patient. The paired cohort comprised three low-grade glioma patients, several primary glioblastoma patients and three non-glioma patients contributing non-neoplastic brain tissue. The investigation overall reported the following: VJ-independent divergence between tissue and blood was found to be below expectation in non-neoplastic patients but above expectation in all gliomas, particularly low-grade gliomas. Very few CDR3 sequences were shared between tissue and blood, attributed to high CDR3 diversity and limited sampling. Patients with low tissue-blood divergence were marked by a signature set of shared blood CDR3 motifs, and this signature set was depleted in highly divergent patients. Group comparisons were based on small numbers of patients: three non-neoplastic, three low-grade glioma and eight glioblastoma patients.

The iRepertoire nested amplicon-rescue multiplex PCR (arm-PCR) platform was used to amplify TCR alpha and beta CDR3 regions from RNA. One-step reverse transcription and amplification used roughly 100-450 ng of tissue mRNA or PBMC total RNA as input. Following bead purification, Illumina adapters were added through a secondary multiplex PCR, and the libraries were then gel-purified between 200 and 400 bp. Libraries carried internal 6-nucleotide barcodes used for demultiplexing. The libraries were sequenced on an Illumina MiSeq using 2x220 or 2x250 nucleotide paired-end reads. Turning to the authors' computational methods: FLASH 1.2.11 was used to merge paired reads, and BWA-MEM then aligned the reads to the GRCh37 human genome before TRA and TRB reads were extracted. An IMGT-derived reference of cassette sequences and CDR3 motifs, with pseudogenes included, was used for V and J assignment. Three-frame translation of reads was performed, and productive CDR3s were defined as those with a C...FGXG motif and no stop codons. Clonotypes were defined as unique combinations of V-J cassette pair and CDR3 amino acid sequence. Reads were filtered by Hamming distance, thresholded by each sample's sequence error rate in mapped regions. Through fastp at Q25 and MiXCR, TCRdb rebuilt clones from the public reads, retaining in-frame beta chains. Each CDR3 protein appears once, grouped with its most common genes and DNA. The V and J calls were determined by TCRdb, not by the authors. The sample table holds about 380,000 distinct CDR3 sequences, of which roughly two fifths were seen once. 12% of the sample goes to the ten largest clones.

The sequence was obtained from a human donor with low-grade glioma or glioblastoma, undergoing nonglioma brain surgery, or in good health (not recorded which). The chain was built from TRBV27 and TRBJ2-1, with 11 bases aligning to TRBD2. The sequenced material came from glioma tissue, nonneoplastic brain tissue, or PBMCs (not recorded which). The sequence in DNA is TGTGCCAGCAGTACCGGGACTAGCGGAACCTACAATGAGCAGTTCTTC. Its translation reads: CASSTGTSGTYNEQFF.